These 25 T cell receptor beta chains were all obtained from the same sample, sequenced in a study of T cell repertoires in cytomegalovirus infection. TCRdb redid the calling of the reads with MiXCR, one entry per CDR3 protein. Among about 740,000 distinct CDR3 sequences, approximately 34% were seen once, and the ten largest hold 2.5% to 3.5%. Sequenced material: PBMCs. These receptors were collected from a human donor in good health (CMV status not recorded). Some clones in this sample may be carry-over from other donors' samples.

This chain uses TRBV7-8 with TRBJ2-3; a weak D match, TRBD2 (6 bases). The CDR3 runs to 14 residues. V lost 6 bases and J lost 3, with 13 bases in between. CDR1 and CDR2 (germline): SGHVS, FQNEAQ. As DNA, the CDR3 is TGTGCCAGCAGGGGTCGGGGGTCGACAGATACGCAGTATTTT. This translates into CASRGRGSTDTQYF.

The chain combines TRBV7-2 with TRBJ2-1; TRBD2 aligns across 9 bases. There are 14 residues in the CDR3. From germline, CDR1 is SGHTA and CDR2 FQGNSA. The ends lost 2 bases at V and 9 bases at J; junction bases unmatched: 5. The CDR3 coding sequence is TGTGCCAGCAGCTTAAAGCGGGAGGTTCCTGAGCAGTTCTTC. Translation gives CASSLKREVPEQFF.

This chain joins TRBV20-1 and TRBJ1-1, with D maybe TRBD1 (5 bases). Germline V CDR1 and CDR2: DFQATT, SNEGSKA (reference sequence). This CDR3 is built from 13 residues. The V and J ends lost 0 bases and 5 bases respectively, with 10 bases between them. This CDR3 reads CSAREAGWTEAFF. The CDR3 DNA is TGCAGTGCTAGAGAAGCAGGGTGGACTGAAGCTTTCTTT.

The J gene is TRBJ1-1, the V gene TRBV11-3, with D unclear. The CDR3 extends over 13 amino acids. CDR1 is SGHNT and CDR2 is YENEEA in the germline V gene. Trimming took 5 bases from V and 5 from J, leaving 12 bases between them. This chain's CDR3 is CASSGLPWTEAFF. CDR3 in DNA: TGTGCCAGCAGCGGGCTTCCGTGGACTGAAGCTTTCTTT.

This clonotype was recorded a few times. The J gene is TRBJ1-2, the V gene TRBV27, with 7 bases identical to TRBD1. V shed 6 bases, J shed 7 bases, and the junction held 11 bases outside the gene matches. This CDR3 has 14 amino acids. Germline V gives CDR1 MNHEY, CDR2 SMNVEV (reference sequence). The CDR3 is CASSPDRAAGGYTF. The CDR3 DNA sequence: TGTGCCAGCAGCCCTGACAGGGCGGCCGGTGGCTACACCTTC.

This clonotype was recorded at least ten times. CDR3 loop: CASSPDSYEQYF. The CDR3, as DNA: TGTGCCAGCAGCCCGGACAGCTACGAGCAGTACTTC. This chain joins TRBV12-3 or TRBV12-4 and TRBJ2-7; a weak D match, TRBD1 (6 bases). V was cut by 6 bases and J by 3 bases, with 9 bases left in between. This CDR3 is built from 12 residues.

The V call is TRBV11-2, the J call TRBJ2-7, with 9 positions matching TRBD1. The germline gives CDR1 SGHAT, CDR2 FQNNGV. V dropped 2 bases and J dropped 0; count of bases not matched to a gene: 8. The length of the CDR3 is 17 residues. Written as DNA, the CDR3 is TGTGCCAGCAGCTTATCTGGGGGGACAGGGTTCTCCTACGAGCAGTACTTC. It specifies CASSLSGGTGFSYEQYF.

The V call is TRBV7-9, the J call TRBJ1-4; 7 positions match TRBD1. J lost 8 bases, V lost 5 bases, and 14 bases had no gene match. The CDR3 runs to 16 residues. CDR1 is SEHNR, CDR2 FQNEAQ, per germline (reference sequence). This CDR3 reads CASSALQDRSGEKLFF. The CDR3 DNA follows: TGTGCCAGCAGCGCCCTCCAGGACAGGTCTGGCGAAAAACTGTTTTTT.

This clonotype was seen at least ten times. The V gene is TRBV7-3, the J gene TRBJ1-5; D call uncertain. CDR1 is SGHTA, CDR2 FQGTGA, per germline. V was trimmed by 2 bases and J by 9 bases, leaving 11 bases between them. This CDR3 comprises 13 residues. CDR3 in amino acids: CASSLEEWGPQHF. The CDR3 DNA reads as TGTGCCAGCAGCTTAGAGGAATGGGGGCCCCAGCATTTT. The whole variable domain, remainder taken from reference TRBV7-3 and TRBJ1-5, is GAGVSQTPSNKVTEKGKYVELRCDPISGHTALYWYRQSLGQGPEFLIYFQGTGAADDSGLPNDRFFAVRPEGSVSTLKIQRTERGDSAVYLCASSLEEWGPQHFGDGTRLSIL.

The chain uses TRBV10-3 and TRBJ1-3, with 7 bases aligning to TRBD1. Trimming took 2 bases from V and 0 from J; bases not matched to a gene: 4. CDR3 length: 16 amino acids. Germline CDR1 and CDR2: ENHRY and SYGVKD. DNA for the CDR3: TGTGCCATCAGTGAGGCGAGGGACAGCTCTGGAAACACCATATATTTT. Protein: CAISEARDSSGNTIYF.

As to this clonotype: This CDR3 fails to terminate in the conserved phenylalanine or tryptophan, so it likely reflects a read error. The chain carries TRBV7-2 and TRBJ1-1; D is ambiguous. This CDR3 spans 15 amino acids. The V gene's germline CDR1 is SGHTA and CDR2 FQGNSA. DNA for the CDR3: TGTGCCAGCCGCTTATCGGGAACTATGAACACTGAAGCTTTCTTG. Protein: CASRLSGTMNTEAFL.

The chain joins TRBV5-4 to TRBJ2-3, with no clear D. V lost 3 bases and J lost 2, with 16 bases in between. From germline, CDR1 is SGHNT and CDR2 YYREEE (reference sequence). CDR3 length: 16 residues. The CDR3 region has the DNA TGTGCCAGCAGCTCTAAGGGCGTTACTCTCACAGATACGCAGTATTTT. As protein: CASSSKGVTLTDTQYF.

In its sample, this clonotype was seen many times. The gene calls are TRBV7-2 and TRBJ2-5; 9 nucleotides align to TRBD1. The junction had 9 bases not matched to a gene; V was cut back by 5 bases and J by 5 bases. Per germline, CDR1 SGHTA and CDR2 FQGNSA. CDR3 size: 15 residues. Here the CDR3 reads CASSDQTGGVETQYF. The DNA for the CDR3 is TGTGCCAGCAGCGACCAGACAGGGGGAGTTGAGACCCAGTACTTC.

The V and J genes are TRBV12-3 or TRBV12-4 and TRBJ1-6; maybe TRBD1 (5 bases). The CDR3 consists of 14 residues. The V end was cut by 6 bases, the J end by 7 bases, with 13 bases between. CDR3 in DNA: TGTGCCAGCAGACCACAGGTCGGCAATTCACCCCTCCACTTT. Translating it yields CASRPQVGNSPLHF.

The chain links TRBV5-4 to TRBJ1-2, with TRBD1 matching over 11 bases. Germline values: CDR1 SGHNT, CDR2 YYREEE (reference sequence). With 0 bases clipped from V and 8 bases from J, the junction kept 6 bases outside the gene matches. The CDR3 runs 15 residues. This CDR3 reads CASSLVDRGQGGYTF. The CDR3 DNA sequence: TGTGCCAGCAGCTTGGTGGACAGGGGGCAAGGCGGCTACACCTTC.

This sequence joins TRBV5-6 and TRBJ1-2; maybe TRBD1 (6 bases). Trimming pared 1 base from V and 4 bases from J, leaving 20 bases between. Germline loops: CDR1 SGHDT, CDR2 YYEEEE. This CDR3 is built from 17 residues. In DNA form, the CDR3 reads TGTGCCAGCAGCTTGTGGGGGGGGGCGCGCCCTTCCTATGGCTACACCTTC. Translating gives CASSLWGGARPSYGYTF. Combining the CDR3 with reference TRBV5-6 and TRBJ1-2 gives the whole variable domain DAGVTQSPTHLIKTRGQQVTLRCSPKSGHDTVSWYQQALGQGPQFIFQYYEEEERQRGNFPDRFSGHQFPNYSSELNVNALLLGDSALYLCASSLWGGARPSYGYTFGSGTRLTVV.

Here the CDR3 reads CSVDETGLGTDTQYF. CDR3 DNA sequence: TGCAGCGTTGACGAAACGGGACTGGGCACAGATACGCAGTATTTT. The genes are TRBV29-1 and TRBJ2-3, with D perhaps matching TRBD2 (6 bases). Germline lookup yields CDR1 SQVTM and CDR2 ANQGSEA. The CDR3 consists of 15 residues. V was cut by 3 bases and J by 1 base, with 14 bases left in between.

Points on this clonotype: At one boundary the junction diverges from the germline segment, which might be a read error. The CDR3 DNA sequence: TGTGCCATCCCCTACACCGGGACAGGGGACCCAGGAGCTAGAGGGGCCAACGTCCTGCCTTTC. Its translation is CAIPYTGTGDPGARGANVLPF. The chain links TRBV7-9 to TRBJ2-6; 10 bases map to TRBD1. The germline V gene has CDR1 SEHNR and CDR2 FQNEAQ (reference sequence). The CDR3 loop spans 21 amino acids.

This clonotype was picked up a small number of times. The gene calls are TRBV4-2 and TRBJ2-1; D is perhaps TRBD1 or TRBD2 (5 bases each). Germline V gene data show CDR1 as LGHNA and CDR2 as YNFKEQ. CDR3 size: 17 residues. V gave up 6 bases and J gave up 0 bases, with 18 bases separating them. CDR3 in amino acids: CASRLRDGDSSYNEQFF. The DNA for the CDR3 is TGTGCCAGCAGGTTAAGGGACGGTGATAGCTCCTACAATGAGCAGTTCTTC.

The sample holds a few counts of this clonotype. The V and J genes are TRBV11-2 and TRBJ1-4; 9 bases fit TRBD1. Looked up from germline, CDR1 is SGHAT and CDR2 is FQNNGV. Trimming took 1 base from V and 6 from J; bases not matched to a gene: 3. The CDR3 sequence is 15 residues long. The CDR3 region is CASSLGGTGYEKLFF. CDR3 bases: TGTGCCAGCAGCTTAGGCGGGACAGGGTATGAAAAACTGTTTTTT.

This clonotype was seen a few times. The V gene is TRBV28, the J gene TRBJ2-7; 7 nucleotides agree with TRBD1. Germline V gives CDR1 MDHEN, CDR2 SYDVKM. The CDR3 runs 14 residues. The V and J ends lost 2 bases and 3 bases, in that order; junction bases with no gene match: 4. The CDR3 DNA reads TGTGCCAGCAGTTTACCCAGGGGGATCTACGAGCAGTACTTC. This codes for CASSLPRGIYEQYF. Supplemented by reference TRBV28 and TRBJ2-7, the full variable domain reads DVKVTQSSRYLVKRTGEKVFLECVQDMDHENMFWYRQDPGLGLRLIYFSYDVKMKEKGDIPEGYSVSREKKERFSLILESASTNQTSMYLCASSLPRGIYEQYFGPGTRLTVT.

The chain is built from TRBV13 and TRBJ1-2; 10 bases match TRBD1. This CDR3 has 15 amino acids. V was pared by 5 bases and J by 8 bases, with 11 bases of the junction left unmatched. Germline V gene sequence: CDR1 PRHDT, CDR2 FYEKMQ (reference sequence). The chain's CDR3 is CASSPGTGEGQGYTF. The CDR3 region has the DNA TGTGCCAGCAGCCCCGGGACAGGGGAAGGACAGGGCTACACCTTC.

A word on this clonotype: The junction differs from germline at one of its ends, possibly a read error. The chain links TRBV5-3 to TRBJ2-2; tentative D call: TRBD2 (6 bases). TRBV5-3 is an ORF for which the function is uncertain. The length of the CDR3 is 16 residues. The CDR3 protein is CASSLLAGSNTGELFF. The CDR3 nucleotides are TGTGCCAGCAGCTTACTGGCGGGGTCGAACACCGGGGAGCTGTTTTTT.

This sequence joins TRBV11-2 and TRBJ2-7; perhaps TRBD2 as D (5 bases). CDR3 length: 14 amino acids. V gave up 5 bases and J gave up 3 bases, with 14 bases separating them. Per the germline V gene, CDR1 is SGHAT and CDR2 is FQNNGV. The CDR3, as DNA: TGTGCCAGCAGCCTCCCAACTAGGCTCTACGAGCAGTACTTC. Its protein product is CASSLPTRLYEQYF.

The chain combines TRBV27 with TRBJ2-7, with TRBD1 identical over 8 bases. CDR1 MNHEY and CDR2 SMNVEV come from the germline V gene (reference sequence). V trimming: 5 bases; J trimming: 0 bases; junction bases outside the gene matches: 6. This CDR3 region has 15 residues. CDR3 bases: TGTGCCAGCAGTCCCGAGCAGGGGGCCTCCTACGAGCAGTACTTC. Its translation: CASSPEQGASYEQYF.